One and the same sample provided the 23 T cell receptor beta chains below, sequenced in a study of identical twins. TCRdb re-analysed the 5' RACE reads in MiXCR, keeping a single row per CDR3 protein. This table holds roughly 750,000 distinct CDR3 sequences, around 21% found once. These data were likewise used in another study, on T cells expressing NK-cell markers.

Sequencing was done on a sample of PBMCs. The receptors shown here come from a woman between 18 and 29 years old in good health.

The rearrangement joins TRBV12-3 or TRBV12-4 to TRBJ2-7; D remains unclear. V dropped 4 bases and J dropped 2 bases, with 9 bases sitting between them. The CDR3 covers 13 residues. The CDR3 loop is CASSSPGTYEQYF. The CDR3 DNA sequence: TGTGCCAGCAGTTCCCCAGGCACCTACGAGCAGTACTTC.

The CDR3 loop is CSARGGQGGNQPQHF. The CDR3 DNA follows: TGCAGTGCTAGGGGGGGGCAGGGCGGCAATCAGCCCCAGCATTTT. The chain combines TRBV20-1 with TRBJ1-5; TRBD1 is a possible D gene (6 bases). Trimming pared 3 bases from V and 2 bases from J, leaving 14 bases between. Germline CDR1 reads DFQATT; CDR2 reads SNEGSKA (reference sequence). This CDR3 comprises 15 residues.

There are a few counts of this clonotype. The chain uses TRBV6-5 and TRBJ2-3; possible D gene TRBD2, 5 bases. Between the trimmed V and J ends, which lost 4 bases and 4 bases, there was a span of 15 bases. CDR1 and CDR2 (germline): MNHEY, SVGAGI. The CDR3 sequence is 15 residues long. CDR3 DNA sequence: TGTGCCAGCAGTTCTCCGAGGGCGCTTGCAGATACGCAGTATTTT. Amino acids: CASSSPRALADTQYF.

The V call is TRBV10-3, the J call TRBJ2-7; D unresolved. This CDR3 spans 13 amino acids. Germline CDR1 is ENHRY and CDR2 is SYGVKD. Deletions cut 0 bases from V and 3 bases from J, with 6 bases between. The CDR3 sequence: CAISESERYEQYF. The CDR3 DNA reads TGTGCCATCAGTGAGTCGGAACGCTACGAGCAGTACTTC.

This chain connects TRBV6-2 or TRBV6-3 to TRBJ2-1, with D possibly being TRBD2 (6 bases). V lost 6 bases, J lost 7 bases, and 22 bases lay in between. Germline CDR1 and CDR2: MNHEY and SVGEGT. The CDR3 is made up of 16 amino acids. The CDR3 sequence is CASRTERLVGWNEQFF. The DNA of the CDR3 is TGTGCCAGCAGGACGGAAAGACTAGTTGGATGGAATGAGCAGTTCTTC.

The chain uses TRBV4-1 and TRBJ2-7; the D gene is possibly TRBD2 (5 bases). This CDR3 has 14 residues. Per germline, CDR1 MGHRA and CDR2 YSYEKL. Trimming removed 2 bases at V and 3 bases at J, with 11 bases between. CDR3 sequence: CASSQITGFYEQYF. CDR3 sequence (DNA): TGCGCCAGCAGCCAAATCACGGGATTCTACGAGCAGTACTTC.

This clonotype was detected many times. CDR3 sequence: CSASPRSASEQFF. The CDR3 DNA reads TGCAGTGCTAGTCCTCGCTCTGCGTCGGAGCAGTTCTTC. This chain links TRBV20-1 with TRBJ2-1; D ambiguous. V lost 3 bases and J 10 bases, leaving 16 bases between the germline ends. CDR1 is DFQATT and CDR2 is SNEGSKA in the germline V gene (reference sequence). There are 13 residues in the CDR3.

This chain connects TRBV12-3 or TRBV12-4 to TRBJ1-4; 9 nucleotides align to TRBD1. V dropped 5 bases and J dropped 4; count of bases not matched to a gene: 5. The CDR3 is 15 residues long. This chain's CDR3 is CASSPGDRDNEKLFF. The CDR3 bases are TGTGCCAGCAGTCCCGGGGACAGGGATAATGAAAAACTGTTTTTT.

The chain joins TRBV12-3 or TRBV12-4 to TRBJ2-1, with a possible D match to TRBD2 (6 bases). The V gene lost 8 bases and the J gene lost 3 bases, with 17 bases spanning the gap. The CDR3 has 15 residues. The CDR3 sequence: CASRRGTLYYNEQFF. The CDR3 DNA sequence: TGTGCCAGCCGGCGAGGGACTCTCTACTACAATGAGCAGTTCTTC.

The rearrangement joins TRBV27 to TRBJ2-5; 13 positions match TRBD2. Germline-derived CDR1 and CDR2 are MNHEY and SMNVEV (reference sequence). Trimming took 2 bases from V and 3 from J; bases not matched to a gene: 6. The CDR3 has 17 amino acids. CDR3 in DNA: TGTGCCAGCAGTTTACTACCTGGGACTAGCGGGGAAGAGACCCAGTACTTC. Protein: CASSLLPGTSGEETQYF.

This chain joins TRBV5-3 and TRBJ2-1; 11 bases are shared with TRBD2. TRBV5-3 is annotated as an ORF whose role is uncertain. There are 16 residues in the CDR3. J lost 6 bases, V lost 8 bases, and 13 bases had no gene match. CDR3 sequence: CASKLIETSGGNEQFF. The CDR3 DNA reads as TGTGCCAGCAAGCTTATAGAAACTAGCGGGGGCAATGAGCAGTTCTTC.

The rearrangement links TRBV18 to TRBJ2-7; D is unclear. V gave up 2 bases and J gave up 2 bases, with 10 bases separating them. Germline V CDR1 and CDR2: KGHSH, LQKENI. CDR3 length: 14 amino acids. The CDR3 DNA reads TGTGCCAGCTCACCATCGCACAGTACCTACGAGCAGTACTTC. This translates into CASSPSHSTYEQYF.

The CDR3 spells CATSDPGSSRGHEQFF. In DNA, the CDR3 is TGTGCCACCAGTGATCCCGGGAGTAGCAGGGGCCATGAGCAGTTCTTC. The V gene is TRBV24-1, the J gene TRBJ2-1; tentatively, D is TRBD1 or TRBD2 (6 bases each). CDR3 length: 16 amino acids. Trimming shortened V by 3 bases and J by 8 bases, and 19 bases separated the two germline ends. CDR1 is KGHDR, CDR2 SFDVKD, per germline.

The chain links TRBV20-1 to TRBJ2-7, with D unclear. V was cut by 6 bases and J by 2 bases, with 17 bases left in between. This CDR3 has 14 residues. Germline CDR1 is DFQATT and CDR2 is SNEGSKA (reference sequence). The CDR3 spells CSAPRAGPTYEQYF. DNA of the CDR3: TGCAGTGCCCCCCGGGCAGGACCGACCTACGAGCAGTACTTC.

This sequence joins TRBV7-2 and TRBJ1-1; maybe TRBD1 (6 bases). Trimming shortened V by 5 bases and J by 0 bases, and 10 bases separated the two germline ends. The CDR3 is 14 amino acids. Germline CDR1 SGHTA, CDR2 FQGNSA. The CDR3 protein is CASSRDNMNTEAFF. The CDR3 DNA is TGTGCCAGCAGCCGGGACAACATGAACACTGAAGCTTTCTTT.

This clonotype was counted only a few times. This sequence joins TRBV3-1 and TRBJ1-2, with D unclear. V was trimmed by 0 bases and J by 1 base, leaving 9 bases between them. CDR3 length equals 15 residues. Germline CDR1 and CDR2: LGHDT and YNNKEL (reference sequence). The CDR3 bases are TGTGCCAGCAGCCAAGATCGGGAGATTAACTATGGCTACACCTTC. This encodes CASSQDREINYGYTF.

This sequence joins TRBV7-6 and TRBJ2-1, with TRBD2 matching 11 bases. The length of the CDR3 is 15 residues. V dropped 5 bases and J dropped 9; count of bases not matched to a gene: 9. CDR1 is SGHVS and CDR2 is FNYEAQ in the germline V gene. Here the CDR3 DNA reads TGTGCCAGCAGCCAAACTAGCGGGAGTAGGGGTGAGCAGTTCTTC. Protein product: CASSQTSGSRGEQFF.

The chain carries TRBV12-3 or TRBV12-4 and TRBJ1-1; D might be TRBD1 (5 bases). The CDR3 is 14 residues long. The V gene lost 4 bases and the J gene lost 7 bases, with 16 bases spanning the gap. CDR3 in amino acids: CASSSHEGRGEAFF. The CDR3 coding sequence is TGTGCCAGCAGTTCCCATGAGGGGAGGGGTGAAGCTTTCTTT.

This clonotype was detected ten times or more. The CDR3 nucleotides are TGCAGTGCTTTTCGAAGAGAGACCGGGAACCTACAGTTCTTC. Translating it yields CSAFRRETGNLQFF. J is TRBJ2-1 and V is TRBV20-1, with a tentative D call TRBD2 (5 bases). The germline V gene encodes CDR1 DFQATT and CDR2 SNEGSKA (reference sequence). The CDR3 has 14 residues. Trimming left V 5 bases short and J 13 bases short, with 24 bases between.

The CDR3 DNA reads TGTGCCATCAGTGAGTCCGCAGGCCCGGCAGATACGCAGTATTTT. It is translated as CAISESAGPADTQYF. This chain uses TRBV10-3 with TRBJ2-3; D is unclear. This CDR3 region has 15 residues. Germline V gene sequence: CDR1 ENHRY, CDR2 SYGVKD. Trimming took off 0 bases at V and 4 bases at J, with 11 bases between the two ends.

This clonotype appeared a few times. This chain joins TRBV29-1 and TRBJ1-1; 11 bases map to TRBD1. The CDR3 covers 12 residues. J lost 6 bases, V lost 5 bases, and 2 bases had no gene match. Germline V gives CDR1 SQVTM, CDR2 ANQGSEA. The CDR3 loop reads CSVRTGGPEAFF. The CDR3 DNA reads TGCAGCGTTCGGACAGGGGGCCCTGAAGCTTTCTTT.

V usage is TRBV12-3 or TRBV12-4 and J usage is TRBJ2-5; no firm D call. The CDR3 sequence is 14 residues long. V was clipped by 2 bases and J by 4 bases, with 11 bases between them. CDR3 nucleotides: TGTGCCAGCAGTTTAATGGCAATCCGAGAGACCCAGTACTTC. Translation: CASSLMAIRETQYF.

This chain joins TRBV5-1 and TRBJ1-6; perhaps TRBD1 as D (6 bases). This CDR3 is 15 amino acids long. Germline CDR1 and CDR2: SGHRS and YFSETQ. The germline V and J ends were trimmed by 0 bases and 6 bases, with 10 bases remaining between them. CDR3 amino acids: CASSLAQGSNSPLHF. The DNA of the CDR3 is TGCGCCAGCAGCTTGGCCCAGGGGAGTAATTCACCCCTCCACTTT.